This T cell receptor (beta chain) was sequenced for a study of neurological immune-mediated disorders. This clonotype was seen at least ten times. Its target is not known. The cDNA came from 5'RACE with 10-nucleotide random UMIs. TCRdb processed the 5' RACE reads anew with MiXCR; each CDR3 protein has one entry. The sample lists about 30,000 distinct CDR3 sequences, about a sixth seen once, with almost 5% in the top ten. Study-wide results and limits: Across subjects, expanded clones had no CDR3 amino acid sequences in common, pointing to private repertoires in all groups.

As for time point: technical triplicate 3. The sorted libraries involved the use of around 1 million CD4+ or CD8+ T cells. The sequencing sample was made of CD4+ T cells from blood. This sequence was found in a female donor with HTLV-1-associated myelopathy (HAM/TSP).

The CDR3 region has the DNA TGTGCCAGCAGCGTAGGGACCGGGACAGGGGGCGGCCAAGAGACCCAGTACTTC. Translated, it gives CASSVGTGTGGGQETQYF. This sequence joins TRBV9 and TRBJ2-5; 12 bases are a match to TRBD1. Unmatched junction bases numbered 7, after V lost 0 bases and J lost 1 base. The CDR3 is 18 residues long. Germline V gene lookup returns CDR1 SGDLS and CDR2 YYNGEE.